The T cell receptor beta chain described here comes from a study of blood T cell repertoires in COVID-19. CDR3 length: 16 residues. V dropped 5 bases and J dropped 3 bases, with 17 bases sitting between them. The V gene's germline CDR1 is SGHRS and CDR2 YFSETQ. Some clones are missing from TCRdb's copy, which holds only in-frame ones; the method was immunoSEQ multiplex PCR. The top ten clones hold about 38% of a sample with around 65,000 clones, roughly 85% of them seen once. The receptor's source is a human donor in a cohort sampled during active COVID-19. The chain carries TRBV5-1 and TRBJ2-2; possibly TRBD2 for D (7 bases). Sequenced input: peripheral blood. DNA for the CDR3: TGCGCCAGCAGGGGATCGGGGGGCCTTTACACCGGGGAGCTGTTTTTT. As protein: CASRGSGGLYTGELFF.